The present T cell receptor beta chain was sequenced within a study of identical twins (dated by TCRdb to 2016 to 2017). In terms of the full investigation: To test whether fetal clonotypes persist, this study deep-sequenced TCR alpha and beta repertoires from monozygotic twins, from unrelated adults of various ages, and from cord blood. To rule out contamination, replicate twin experiments were performed at different times with different library preparation protocols. Study-wide findings and limitations: Zero-insertion analyses could be partly confounded by invariant T cells such as MAIT and iNKT, though diverse VJ usage argued against such confounding for most clonotypes. Because the same donors could not be followed over many years, conclusions were based on cross-sectional statistical analysis. Fewer insertions were carried by abundant cord blood beta clonotypes; a weaker similar trend was observed in young adult naive repertoires, while no such trend was observed in memory repertoires. Recombination models systematically underestimated out-of-frame TCR alpha sharing in monozygotic twins but agreed with sharing between unrelated individuals. The excess sharing between twins in beta out-of-frame sequences was weaker because fewer shared sequences reduced the signal-to-noise ratio. Out-of-frame TCR alpha sequences shared between twins showed an excess of low generation-probability sequences compared with coincidental sharing between unrelated individuals.

Every donor was a healthy Caucasian. Three pairs of female monozygotic twins, all aged roughly 18 to 29 years, were included in the twin cohort. Positive isolation kits from Invitrogen were used to isolate CD4+ and CD8+ T cell populations. Regarding this clonotype: Its antigen is currently not known. The input lacks base qualities; no much larger clone sits a single base away.

The CDR3 covers 14 residues, taking in both the cysteine and the phenylalanine. Of the read, only the CDR3 DNA is kept; its 42 bases are in frame from base 1. CDR1 DFQATT and CDR2 SNEGSKA are derived from the germline V gene (reference sequence). The V end loses 1 base and the J end loses 2 bases, and a stretch of 12 bases separates them. Library creation used 5' RACE. Sequencer: Illumina HiSeq 2000. Template switching added a universal primer binding site, and the final cDNA carried a unique molecular identifier that allowed TCR cDNA molecules to be counted accurately. First-strand cDNA for TCR alpha and beta chains was synthesized from specific primers in the conserved constant-segment region. To control for contamination, every cDNA library carried two barcodes: a SMART-Mk sample barcode plus Illumina barcodes. Two successive PCR steps introduced TruSeq adapter sequences along with Illumina sample barcodes. TCR alpha and beta cDNA libraries were sequenced on the Illumina HiSeq platform with custom primers. Regarding the original processing steps: MiGEC was used to process raw reads and extract unique molecular identifiers, and MiXCR was used to find CDR3 positions. Recombination models were inferred per individual with the repgenHMM and IGoR tools using an EM algorithm. The analysis of shared clonotypes was done with the tcR package in R, with sharing normalized by the product of cloneset sizes. To study raw recombination without the effects of thymic and clonal selection, out-of-frame nonproductive sequences were analyzed. TCRdb's own reprocessing of the public reads used fastp at Q25 and MiXCR and kept productive beta chains. Each record represents a unique CDR3 protein, reported with the most common genes and DNA among its rows. It is TCRdb's table, rather than the study itself, that gives the V and J calls and clone size. A total of a few hundred thousand distinct CDR3 sequences appear in this sample, 24% of them only once. The ten largest clones take up over 2.5% of the sample.

This sample was shared with a second study, whose subject was T cells expressing NK-cell markers. That second report states: TCR beta-chain repertoires were profiled in sorted CD3+CD56+NKG2C+, CD3+CD56+NKG2C- and CD3+CD56-NKG2C+ T-cell subsets from fewer than 10 donors. Seven of the eight sequenced donors were HCMV-seropositive and one was HCMV-seronegative. To restrict sorting to alphabetaTCR-expressing T cells, an anti-gammadeltaTCR antibody was added in several experiments. In several donors, the dominant CD3+CD56+NKG2C+ clonotypes were found to rank among the top 10 CD8+ clonotypes and to make up roughly 1.0-7.0% of CD8+ T cells. Those dominant clonotypes were again the most abundant among CD3+CD56-NKG2C+ cells in a few donors, at about 25-60.1%. Whether the expanded NKG2C-expressing T cell clones were specific for HCMV antigens remained unclear. All eight donors whose samples were sequenced were randomly selected healthy volunteers, three of them men and five women. To determine HCMV serostatus, a commercial ELISA kit was used to detect HCMV-specific IgG in serum. MIGEC was used to demultiplex reads and group the reads by UMI, and MiTCR was used to assemble and quantify clonotypes. Only TCR cDNA sequences supported by at least two reads were kept to exclude erroneous sequences. Downstream repertoire analysis used the tcR package, and clonotypes were matched across fractions by CDR3 nucleotide sequence plus V segment. Antigen specificity was annotated against VDJdb with VDJmatch, allowing one amino acid substitution in CDR3.

The chain was built from TRBV20-1 and TRBJ2-7, and TRBD2 may be the D gene, going by 7 matching bases. Sequencing was done on a sample of CD4+ T cells sorted from blood. The sequence was obtained from a woman aged 18 to 35 in good health. The CDR3 here reads CSARVRGRAYEQYF. In nucleotide form, the sequence is TGCAGTGCTAGAGTTAGGGGGAGGGCCTACGAGCAGTACTTC.